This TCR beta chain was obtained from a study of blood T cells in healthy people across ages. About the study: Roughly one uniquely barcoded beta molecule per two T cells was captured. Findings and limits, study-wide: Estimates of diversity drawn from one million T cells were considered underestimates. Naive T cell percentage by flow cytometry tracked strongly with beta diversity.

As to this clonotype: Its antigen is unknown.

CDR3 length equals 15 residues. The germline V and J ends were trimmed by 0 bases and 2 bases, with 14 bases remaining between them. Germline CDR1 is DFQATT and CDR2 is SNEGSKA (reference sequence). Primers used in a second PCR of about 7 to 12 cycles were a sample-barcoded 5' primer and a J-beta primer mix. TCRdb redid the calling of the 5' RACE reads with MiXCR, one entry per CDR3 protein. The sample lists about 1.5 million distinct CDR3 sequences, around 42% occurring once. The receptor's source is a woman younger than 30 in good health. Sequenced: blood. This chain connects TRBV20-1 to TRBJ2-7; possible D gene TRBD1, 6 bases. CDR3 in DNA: TGCAGTGCTAGAGATCTCTCAGGGGTGACCTACGAGCAGTACTTC. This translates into CSARDLSGVTYEQYF.